This T cell receptor (beta chain) was retrieved from a study of blood T cell repertoires in COVID-19. Data came from immunoSEQ multiplex PCR; TCRdb stores just in-frame clones and leaves some out. The sample lists about 300,000 clones; 84% were seen once. Germline CDR1 reads LNHDA; CDR2 reads SQIVND (reference sequence). The V end lost 1 base, the J end lost 4 bases, and 10 bases lay between the germline ends. The CDR3 is made up of 14 amino acids. This clone showed up just a few times. The J gene is TRBJ2-5, the V gene TRBV19, with D possibly being TRBD1 (7 bases). The sequenced material came from peripheral blood. This receptor was obtained from a human donor with COVID-19, enrolled during active disease. The donor label of this sample is uncertain. Written as DNA, the CDR3 is TGTGCCAGTAGTATAGCAGGGGGAGGAGAGACCCAGTACTTC. Translated: CASSIAGGGETQYF.